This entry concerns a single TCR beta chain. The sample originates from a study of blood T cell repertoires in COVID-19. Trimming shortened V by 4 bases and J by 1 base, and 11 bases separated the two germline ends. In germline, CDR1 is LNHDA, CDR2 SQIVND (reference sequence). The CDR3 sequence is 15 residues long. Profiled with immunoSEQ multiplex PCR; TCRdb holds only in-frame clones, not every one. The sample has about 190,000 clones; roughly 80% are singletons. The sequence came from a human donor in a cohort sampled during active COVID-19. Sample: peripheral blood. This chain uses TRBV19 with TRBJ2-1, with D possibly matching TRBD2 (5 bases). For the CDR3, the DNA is TGTGCCAGTAGTACCGGGCGGAGGTCCTACAATGAGCAGTTCTTC. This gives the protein CASSTGRRSYNEQFF.